This T cell receptor (beta chain) was observed in a study of blood T cell repertoires in COVID-19. Whole-study context: Italy, Spain and the United States were the sources of the convalescent and acute COVID-19 samples. From T cells, B-cell-depleted T cells, or PBMCs came the material, which was cDNA or gDNA.

How the authors handled the data: Reference gene primer amplification in the assay estimated nucleated cell counts. Sequenced by immunoSEQ multiplex PCR; TCRdb stores in-frame clones only, minus some. V, J and clone size derive from that table, while D and trimming were established from the DNA sequence. The sample yields around 130,000 clones, over 75% seen once. The CDR3 loop spans 15 amino acids. The clonotype was recovered from a man aged 45-65 years with acute or convalescent COVID-19. Sequenced sample: peripheral blood. The chain joins TRBV21-1 to TRBJ1-2; the table calls TRBD1, which could not be checked here. TRBV21-1 is designated a pseudogene. The CDR3, as DNA: TGTGCCAGCAGCAAAGGGCCGACAGGGTACTATGGCTACACCTTC. Translated: CASSKGPTGYYGYTF.